Each of the 26 T cell receptor beta chains below was sequenced from the same sample in a study of shared clonotypes between healthy human individuals (dated by TCRdb to the early 2020s). Library creation used the immunoSEQ multiplex PCR assay. As stored in TCRdb, this immuneACCESS dataset retains in-frame rearrangements with V and J assigned. A fraction of the clones does not appear; measured against another copy, unresolved V genes explain less than half of the discrepancy, and the remainder lacks a known reason. The sample table lists about 320,000 clones, about nine tenths of them with a count of one. The ten largest clonotypes hold around 16% of the sample. The specimen was memory CD8+ T cells sorted from blood. The cell subset or site label, read with the paper, signifies: CD45RO+ cells pooled with CCR7-negative TemRA cells. Receptors were obtained from a man aged 18 to 30 in good health.

The J gene is TRBJ2-1, the V gene TRBV29-1; 12 bases are shared with TRBD2. J was trimmed by 7 bases and V by 4 bases; bases with no gene match: 8. Germline V gives CDR1 SQVTM, CDR2 ANQGSEA. The CDR3 consists of 15 residues. CDR3 sequence: CSVAGGTSGSNEQFF. The CDR3 DNA reads as TGCAGCGTTGCGGGAGGGACTAGCGGGTCTAATGAGCAGTTCTTC.

This clone was counted once. This chain uses TRBV15 with TRBJ1-5; maybe TRBD1 (6 bases). The V end was cut by 0 bases, the J end by 2 bases, with 17 bases between. The CDR3 runs 18 residues. Germline loops: CDR1 LNHNV, CDR2 YYDKDF (reference sequence). The DNA of the CDR3 is TGTGCCACCAGCAGAGATAGTAACACAGGGAGTGGCAATCAGCCCCAGCATTTT. It codes for CATSRDSNTGSGNQPQHF.

The CDR3 DNA reads as TGTGCCAGCAGTTACTCAGTTTCTGGGACGGAATACGAGCAGTACTTC. Protein sequence: CASSYSVSGTEYEQYF. The V gene is TRBV6-5, the J gene TRBJ2-7; D possibly uses TRBD1 or TRBD2 (5 bases each). Germline CDR1 and CDR2: MNHEY and SVGAGI. V was shortened by 0 bases and J by 4 bases, with 16 bases between the two germline ends. The CDR3 consists of 16 residues.

This rearrangement joins TRBV11-2 to TRBJ2-1; D may be TRBD1 or TRBD2 (6 bases each). Trimming removed 1 base at V and 0 bases at J, with 13 bases between. CDR3 size: 17 residues. Germline loops: CDR1 SGHAT, CDR2 FQNNGV. DNA for the CDR3: TGTGCCAGCAGCTTAGGTTTTGCGGGACACTCCTACAATGAGCAGTTCTTC. Its translation: CASSLGFAGHSYNEQFF.

The chain carries TRBV7-6 and TRBJ2-7; possible D gene TRBD2, 6 bases. The germline V gene encodes CDR1 SGHVS and CDR2 FNYEAQ. The V end was cut by 0 bases, the J end by 9 bases, with 12 bases between. The CDR3 runs to 13 residues. The CDR3 loop is CASSLAVGGPQYF. The CDR3 region has the DNA TGTGCCAGCAGCTTAGCGGTGGGAGGACCGCAGTACTTC.

The CDR3 nucleotides read TGTGCCAGCAGCTTAGTGGCGGGGGGGGCCACAGATACGCAGTATTTT. Encoded protein: CASSLVAGGATDTQYF. The J gene is TRBJ2-3, the V gene TRBV11-2; 9 nucleotides match TRBD2. The CDR3 totals 16 residues. Germline CDR1 and CDR2: SGHAT and FQNNGV. V was pared by 1 base and J by 2 bases, with 4 bases of the junction left unmatched.

The chain combines TRBV6-6 with TRBJ1-2, with TRBD1 matching over 9 bases. Germline CDR1 reads MNHNY; CDR2 reads SVGAGI (reference sequence). CDR3 length: 16 residues. Trimming took 7 bases from V and 1 from J; bases not matched to a gene: 10. The CDR3, as DNA: TGTGCCAGCACCACAGGACAGGGGTCCATTAACTATGGCTACACCTTC. It translates to CASTTGQGSINYGYTF.

This chain joins TRBV27 and TRBJ1-5; 8 nucleotides line up with TRBD1. The CDR3 contains 15 residues. V lost 5 bases and J lost 0; bases outside the gene matches: 3. CDR1 MNHEY and CDR2 SMNVEV come from the germline V gene (reference sequence). CDR3 amino acids: CASSTGGYSNQPQHF. As DNA, the CDR3 is TGTGCCAGCAGTACAGGGGGGTATAGCAATCAGCCCCAGCATTTT.

The chain recombines TRBV7-9 with TRBJ1-2; D is undetermined. Looked up from germline, CDR1 is SEHNR and CDR2 is FQNEAQ (reference sequence). Deletions cut 1 base from V and 8 bases from J, with 8 bases between. There are 12 residues in the CDR3. CDR3 DNA: TGTGCCAGCAGCTTAGACACACACGGCTACACCTTC. Protein: CASSLDTHGYTF.

The chain is built from TRBV10-1 and TRBJ2-7; possibly TRBD2 for D (6 bases). Between the trimmed V and J ends, which lost 5 bases and 3 bases, there was a span of 14 bases. The CDR3 covers 14 residues. Germline V gives CDR1 WNHNN, CDR2 SYGVQD (reference sequence). CDR3 protein: CASSQGLLSYEQYF. The DNA of the CDR3 is TGCGCCAGCAGTCAGGGACTCCTCAGCTACGAGCAGTACTTC.

In this sample, this clone turned up a few times. This chain joins TRBV30 and TRBJ1-1, with 8 bases identical to TRBD1. Per the germline V gene, CDR1 is GTSNPN and CDR2 is SVGIG (reference sequence). The CDR3 has 15 residues. With 2 bases clipped from V and 1 base from J, the junction kept 6 bases outside the gene matches. CDR3 sequence reads: CAWSLGQGPNTEAFF. CDR3 DNA sequence: TGTGCCTGGAGTTTAGGACAGGGACCGAACACTGAAGCTTTCTTT.

Remarks on this clone: Within the sample, other DNA sequences also encode this same CDR3. The chain links TRBV4-1 to TRBJ2-7; D is undetermined. The CDR3 is made up of 13 amino acids. Germline CDR1 MGHRA, CDR2 YSYEKL. The V end lost 4 bases, the J end lost 4 bases, and 11 bases lay between the germline ends. CDR3 DNA: TGCGCCAGCAGCCCGGGCAGAGCTTACGAGCAGTACTTC. Translated, it gives CASSPGRAYEQYF.

The chain has TRBV2 and TRBJ1-4; D is uncertain. The germline V and J ends were trimmed by 4 bases and 8 bases, with 8 bases remaining between them. From germline, CDR1 is SNHLY and CDR2 FYNNEI. The CDR3 runs 12 residues. CDR3 in amino acids: CASSAVGEKLFF. CDR3 nucleotides: TGTGCCAGCAGTGCAGTGGGGGAAAAACTGTTTTTT.

This rearrangement joins TRBV7-8 to TRBJ2-5; 11 bases are shared with TRBD1. The germline gives CDR1 SGHVS, CDR2 FQNEAQ. This CDR3 region has 15 residues. The V segment lost 4 bases and the J segment 8 bases; nucleotides outside the gene matches: 9. In nucleotides, the CDR3 is TGTGCCAGCAGCTACGGACAGGGGGCGATCGAAACCCAGTACTTC. It encodes CASSYGQGAIETQYF.

This clone showed up many times. The rearrangement joins TRBV27 to TRBJ2-3, with 12 bases that match TRBD2. The CDR3 has 16 amino acids. V was clipped by 5 bases and J by 2 bases; unmatched bases: 5. Looked up from germline, CDR1 is MNHEY and CDR2 is SMNVEV (reference sequence). CDR3 bases: TGTGCCAGCAGTGAGGGACTAGCGGGCCTCACAGATACGCAGTATTTT. Encoded protein: CASSEGLAGLTDTQYF.

The V gene is TRBV11-2, the J gene TRBJ2-7; D remains unclear. This CDR3 has 12 amino acids. CDR1 and CDR2 from the germline V gene are SGHAT and FQNNGV. With 6 bases removed from V and 2 bases from J, the gap between germline ends came to 8 bases. CDR3 sequence reads: CASRTETYEQYF. The CDR3 DNA reads as TGTGCCAGCAGAACAGAAACCTACGAGCAGTACTTC.

This chain joins TRBV27 and TRBJ1-4; D is uncertain. The CDR3 length is 15 residues. V dropped 2 bases and J dropped 0 bases, with 7 bases sitting between them. Germline V gene sequence: CDR1 MNHEY, CDR2 SMNVEV (reference sequence). The CDR3 loop reads CASSLRQPTNEKLFF. CDR3 in DNA: TGTGCCAGCAGTTTAAGACAACCAACTAATGAAAAACTGTTTTTT.

The chain recombines TRBV6-5 with TRBJ2-3; D uncertain. The CDR3 extends over 16 amino acids. Germline values: CDR1 MNHEY, CDR2 SVGAGI. Trimming removed 0 bases from V and 0 bases from J, with 10 bases in between. The CDR3 DNA follows: TGTGCCAGCAGTTACTCGAACGGGCCCAGCACAGATACGCAGTATTTT. Its protein product is CASSYSNGPSTDTQYF.

A few counts support this clone. This chain joins TRBV7-9 and TRBJ2-1, with D uncertain. Germline loops: CDR1 SEHNR, CDR2 FQNEAQ (reference sequence). V lost 4 bases and J lost 5, with 12 bases in between. CDR3 length: 14 amino acids. The CDR3 is CASSSPGWDNEQFF. The CDR3 DNA follows: TGTGCCAGCAGCTCCCCGGGTTGGGACAATGAGCAGTTCTTC.

V usage is TRBV11-2 and J usage is TRBJ2-2, with TRBD2 identical over 13 bases. CDR1 and CDR2 (germline): SGHAT, FQNNGV. There are 15 residues in the CDR3. V shed 5 bases, J shed 7 bases, and the junction held 4 bases outside the gene matches. In DNA form, the CDR3 reads TGTGCCAGCAGCCCACGGACTAGCGGGGGCGGGGAGCTGTTTTTT. Protein sequence: CASSPRTSGGGELFF. The full variable domain, in which reference TRBV11-2 and TRBJ2-2 provide the parts outside the CDR3, is EAGVAQSPRYKIIEKRQSVAFWCNPISGHATLYWYQQILGQGPKLLIQFQNNGVVDDSQLPKDRFSAERLKGVDSTLKIQPAKLEDSAVYLCASSPRTSGGGELFFGEGSRLTVL.

The V and J genes are TRBV7-6 and TRBJ1-1; TRBD1 matches 7 bases. The CDR3 is 15 residues long. Germline V CDR1 and CDR2: SGHVS, FNYEAQ. Losses at the gene ends were 6 bases for V and 0 bases for J; bases not matched to a gene: 7. Here the CDR3 reads CASSHRTGMNTEAFF. The CDR3 DNA reads as TGTGCCAGCAGTCATAGGACAGGAATGAACACTGAAGCTTTCTTT.

The chain links TRBV5-4 to TRBJ1-2, with no clear D. Germline V gene data show CDR1 as SGHNT and CDR2 as YYREEE (reference sequence). The CDR3 totals 14 residues. V gave up 4 bases and J gave up 8 bases, with 18 bases separating them. The CDR3 nucleotides are TGTGCCAGCAGCGGAGACGGAGTTCGGTGGGGCTACACCTTC. Encoded protein: CASSGDGVRWGYTF.

This clone was counted ten times or more. The chain combines TRBV21-1 with TRBJ2-4; the tabulated D call, TRBD1, remains unverified against the DNA. TRBV21-1 is given as a pseudogene. The CDR3 runs 14 residues. The CDR3 nucleotides read TGTGCCAGCAGCAACTGGCAGGGCAAAAACATTCAGTACTTC. It encodes CASSNWQGKNIQYF.

The chain is built from TRBV7-9 and TRBJ2-7, with TRBD1 matching over 7 bases. Germline V gene lookup returns CDR1 SEHNR and CDR2 FQNEAQ (reference sequence). The junction had 9 bases not matched to a gene; V was cut back by 8 bases and J by 2 bases. The CDR3 is made up of 14 amino acids. DNA for the CDR3: TGTGCCAGCGGCCTCGGGGACAGCCCCTACGAGCAGTACTTC. Its translation: CASGLGDSPYEQYF.

The V gene is TRBV2, the J gene TRBJ2-2; 10 bases are a match to TRBD2. After removal of 2 bases from V and 8 bases from J, the junction contained 5 bases not matched to a gene. Germline V gives CDR1 SNHLY, CDR2 FYNNEI. This CDR3 has 15 amino acids. This chain's CDR3 is CASSETSGISGELFF. Written as DNA, the CDR3 is TGTGCCAGCAGTGAAACTAGCGGGATCTCTGGGGAGCTGTTTTTT.

This clone was seen a single time. The V and J genes are TRBV7-9 and TRBJ2-2, with D uncertain. CDR3 size: 14 residues. V lost 5 bases to trimming and J lost 6 bases, with 13 bases between them. Germline CDR1 reads SEHNR; CDR2 reads FQNEAQ (reference sequence). The CDR3 is CASSAARAPGELFF. The CDR3 nucleotides read TGTGCCAGCAGCGCCGCTCGGGCGCCCGGGGAGCTGTTTTTT. The full variable domain, in which reference TRBV7-9 and TRBJ2-2 provide the parts outside the CDR3, is DTGVSQNPRHKITKRGQNVTFRCDPISEHNRLYWYRQTLGQGPEFLTYFQNEAQLEKSRLLSDRFSAERPKGSFSTLEIQRTEQGDSAMYLCASSAARAPGELFFGEGSRLTVL.